Listed below are T cell receptor beta chains from one sample, sequenced in a study of a mutant IDH1 vaccine in newly diagnosed glioma. Their antigens remain unidentified. TCRdb's table, derived via immunoSEQ multiplex PCR, lists solely in-frame clones and lacks some. The data hold tens of thousands of clones, with 89% observed a single time. Sequenced here: PBMCs, sampled from a glioma patient whose treatment included an IDH1 peptide vaccine. These receptors were taken from a man aged 18 to 29 with glioma. CDR3s include the opening cysteine and the closing phenylalanine or tryptophan. D genes are given only for firm matches. The listing skips clone size in some rows; elsewhere it reads once, few, many or a size class.

V	D	size	J	CDR3	DNA
TRBV6-6	NA	NA	TRBJ1-3	CASGVYGNTIYF	TGTGCCAGCGGGGTTTACGGAAACACCATATATTTT
TRBV9	TRBD2	NA	TRBJ2-7	CASSVGSLAGGEQYF	TGTGCCAGCAGCGTAGGATCACTAGCGGGGGGTGAGCAGTACTTC
TRBV6-5	NA	NA	TRBJ2-5	CASSPTGMETQYF	TGTGCCAGCAGCCCCACAGGGATGGAGACCCAGTACTTC
TRBV12-5	NA	NA	TRBJ2-7	CASGLVNQGTTYEQYF	TGTGCTAGTGGTTTGGTAAACCAGGGGACCACCTACGAGCAGTACTTC
TRBV2	NA	NA	TRBJ1-5	CASTEGQPHQPQHF	TGTGCCAGCACCGAAGGACAGCCTCATCAGCCCCAGCATTTT
TRBV6-1	NA	NA	TRBJ1-1	CASTFGLQKNTEAFF	TGTGCCAGCACGTTCGGTTTACAGAAGAACACTGAAGCTTTCTTT
TRBV5-1	TRBD1	NA	TRBJ2-5	CASSPGQGGETQYF	TGCGCCAGCAGCCCTGGACAGGGAGGAGAGACCCAGTACTTC
TRBV30	NA	NA	TRBJ1-1	CAWSYNTEAFF	TGTGCCTGGAGTTATAACACTGAAGCTTTCTTT
TRBV6-5	NA	NA	TRBJ1-4	CASSYSKGTEKLFF	TGTGCCAGCAGTTACTCGAAGGGGACAGAAAAACTGTTTTTT
TRBV5-1	NA	NA	TRBJ1-2	CASSLDYGYTF	TGCGCCAGCAGCTTGGATTATGGCTACACCTTC
TRBV2	NA	NA	TRBJ1-5	CASSEAQIMEVRQHF	TGTGCCAGCAGTGAAGCGCAAATAATGGAGGTCCGCCAGCATTTT
TRBV7-2	NA	NA	TRBJ1-1	CASSLARGTEAFF	TGTGCCAGCAGCTTAGCGCGCGGCACTGAAGCTTTCTTT
TRBV27	TRBD1	NA	TRBJ2-1	CASSPGGQGGNEQFF	TGTGCCAGCAGTCCCGGGGGACAGGGGGGAAATGAGCAGTTCTTC
TRBV5-1	NA	NA	TRBJ1-1	CASSLAGPTNTEAFF	TGCGCCAGCAGCTTGGCAGGGCCCACGAACACTGAAGCTTTCTTT
TRBV30	TRBD2	once	TRBJ2-2	CAWSGLAGAGELFF	TGTGCCTGGAGTGGACTAGCGGGAGCCGGGGAGCTGTTTTTT
TRBV27	NA	NA	TRBJ1-5	CASGPDSNQPQHF	TGTGCCAGCGGTCCGGACAGCAATCAGCCCCAGCATTTT
TRBV27	NA	NA	TRBJ1-4	CASSPTGGGKLFF	TGTGCCAGCAGCCCTACGGGGGGAGGAAAACTGTTTTTT
TRBV6-5	NA	NA	TRBJ2-7	CASKVRGFDEQYF	TGTGCCAGCAAGGTCCGGGGTTTCGACGAGCAGTACTTC
TRBV19	NA	NA	TRBJ2-3	CASNTGARVRDTQYF	TGTGCCAGTAATACAGGAGCCAGGGTGAGAGATACGCAGTATTTT
TRBV18	TRBD2	NA	TRBJ2-2	CASSFGLAGAAGELFF	TGTGCCAGCTCGTTTGGACTAGCGGGAGCGGCCGGGGAGCTGTTTTTT
TRBV4-3	NA	NA	TRBJ1-2	CASSQERDFFYGYTF	TGCGCCAGCAGCCAAGAACGGGATTTCTTCTATGGCTACACCTTC
TRBV5-4	TRBD2	NA	TRBJ2-5	CASSLGASGSQETQYF	TGTGCCAGCAGCTTGGGCGCTAGCGGGAGCCAAGAGACCCAGTACTTC
TRBV30	NA	NA	TRBJ1-2	CASPGGQGNYGYTF	TGTGCCTCCCCTGGGGGGCAGGGGAACTATGGCTACACCTTC